The clone carrying this TCR beta chain was counted at least ten times. Its antigen is not identified. Time point given: patch test 2, 6 weeks after DPC sensitization. The treatment here: therapeutic diphenylcyclopropenone sensitization with weekly scalp DPC. The V gene's germline CDR1 is SGHDT and CDR2 YYEEEE. After removal of 0 bases from V and 5 bases from J, the junction contained 3 bases not matched to a gene. The CDR3 has 16 amino acids. The library tagged individual cDNA molecules with unique molecular identifiers. TCRdb used MiXCR to reprocess the RACE reads, holding one entry per CDR3 protein. Of roughly 100,000 distinct CDR3 sequences in the sample, 9% to 9.5% were seen once. These data originate in a study of human T cells and chemical hapten exposure. Study in general: Small pooled library volume differences mainly caused per-sample TCR yield variation. Study-wide results and limits: Donors, who had alopecia, may show an immune response that differs from healthy people's.

The rearrangement uses TRBV5-6 and TRBJ1-6; TRBD1 agrees at 9 bases. Material: whole blood, obtained in connection with sensitization to the hapten diphenylcyclopropenone (DPC). This clonotype was sampled from a woman aged 40 to 50 with alopecia areata. Some clones in this sample may be carry-over from other donors' samples. CDR3 in amino acids: CASSLATGGNNSPLHF. CDR3 in DNA: TGTGCCAGCAGCTTGGCGACAGGGGGGAATAATTCACCCCTCCACTTT.